Following are 21 T cell receptor beta chains from one sample sequenced in a study of OX40 agonist ivuxolimab in advanced cancers. Some clones are missing from TCRdb's copy, which holds only in-frame ones; the method was immunoSEQ multiplex PCR. Here the sample spans over 35,000 clones, 80% to 90% being singletons. The specimen was CD4+ or CD8+ T cells sorted from blood, collected in a trial of the OX40 agonist ivuxolimab. These receptors all come from an adult with an advanced solid tumor such as melanoma, head and neck, liver or kidney cancer.

This chain connects TRBV6-7 to TRBJ1-4; 8 nucleotides agree with TRBD1. TRBV6-7 falls under the ORF class, with uncertain function. This CDR3 region has 16 residues. The junction had 14 bases not matched to a gene; V was cut back by 7 bases and J by 7 bases. CDR3 sequence reads: CASTASRTQGGEKLFF. As DNA, the CDR3 is TGTGCCAGCACCGCATCGAGGACACAGGGGGGTGAAAAACTGTTTTTT.

The chain employs TRBV5-4 and TRBJ1-4; D possibly corresponds to TRBD1 (6 bases). Per germline, CDR1 SGHNT and CDR2 YYREEE (reference sequence). Trimming pared 4 bases from V and 1 base from J, leaving 11 bases between. CDR3 size: 15 residues. The DNA of the CDR3 is TGTGCCAGCAGCACTAAGGGGGGAACTAATGAAAAACTGTTTTTT. It encodes CASSTKGGTNEKLFF. The full variable domain, its missing parts supplied by reference TRBV5-4 and TRBJ1-4, is ETGVTQSPTHLIKTRGQQVTLRCSSQSGHNTVSWYQQALGQGPQFIFQYYREEENGRGNFPPRFSGLQFPNYSSELNVNALELDDSALYLCASSTKGGTNEKLFFGSGTQLSVL.

The rearrangement links TRBV30 to TRBJ1-2; 8 positions match TRBD1. Germline trimming cut 1 base from V and 8 bases from J; bases unmatched to any gene: 3. This CDR3 comprises 12 residues. CDR1 and CDR2 from the germline V gene are GTSNPN and SVGIG (reference sequence). CDR3 residues: CAWSEDREGYTF. CDR3 nucleotide sequence: TGTGCCTGGAGTGAGGACAGGGAAGGCTACACCTTC.

V is TRBV4-3 and J is TRBJ2-7; D is perhaps TRBD2 (5 bases). The CDR3 is 16 residues long. Germline loops: CDR1 LGHNA, CDR2 YSLEER. Trimming removed 0 bases at V and 2 bases at J, with 14 bases between. CDR3 DNA sequence: TGCGCCAGCAGCCAAGAATGGGGAGAAAGCACCTACGAGCAGTACTTC. As protein: CASSQEWGESTYEQYF.

The chain couples TRBV29-1 to TRBJ2-5, with no clear D. V was clipped by 2 bases and J by 5 bases, with 3 bases between them. CDR1 is SQVTM and CDR2 is ANQGSEA in the germline V gene. CDR3 length equals 10 residues. CDR3 region: CSVELETQYF. The CDR3 nucleotides read TGCAGCGTTGAACTGGAGACCCAGTACTTC.

The rearrangement uses TRBV18 and TRBJ1-1; perhaps TRBD1 as D (5 bases). CDR3 length: 12 amino acids. Germline CDR1 is KGHSH and CDR2 is LQKENI. Trimming left V 3 bases short and J 5 bases short, with 7 bases between. CDR3 nucleotides: TGTGCCAGCTCACCGGGGCGGACTGAAGCTTTCTTT. Translation: CASSPGRTEAFF.

The table lists this clone with a few counts. This sequence joins TRBV6-5 and TRBJ1-1, with 9 positions matching TRBD1. Looked up from germline, CDR1 is MNHEY and CDR2 is SVGAGI. There are 12 residues in the CDR3. The junction had 0 bases not matched to a gene; V was cut back by 2 bases and J by 8 bases. The CDR3 coding sequence is TGTGCCAGCAGTTACGGGACAGGGGAAGCTTTCTTT. Amino acid sequence: CASSYGTGEAFF.

The CDR3 is CASSFLAGGTDTQYF. In DNA form, the CDR3 reads TGTGCCAGCAGCTTTTTAGCGGGTGGGACAGATACGCAGTATTTT. The V and J genes are TRBV9 and TRBJ2-3, with 7 positions matching TRBD2. V dropped 4 bases and J dropped 3; count of bases not matched to a gene: 8. Germline V CDR1 and CDR2: SGDLS, YYNGEE. The CDR3 is 15 residues long.

The rearrangement uses TRBV7-3 and TRBJ2-7; possibly TRBD1 for D (6 bases). The length of the CDR3 is 13 residues. Trimming cost V 4 bases and J 4 bases, with 11 bases left between them. Germline V lookup: CDR1 SGHTA, CDR2 FQGTGA. Written as DNA, the CDR3 is TGTGCCAGCAGCTCTCAGCAGGGGTACGAGCAGTACTTC. Its protein is CASSSQQGYEQYF.

The genes are TRBV6-1 and TRBJ1-2, with D perhaps matching TRBD1 (5 bases). This CDR3 spans 11 amino acids. V was trimmed by 6 bases and J by 9 bases, leaving 11 bases between them. Germline V lookup: CDR1 MNHNS, CDR2 SASEGT. This chain's CDR3 is CASSPDSRYTF. CDR3 sequence (DNA): TGTGCCAGCAGCCCCGACAGCCGCTACACCTTC.

Only a few counts were recorded for this clone. V is TRBV27 and J is TRBJ1-4; D not certain. Trimming took 7 bases from V and 7 from J, leaving 10 bases between them. Germline V lookup: CDR1 MNHEY, CDR2 SMNVEV (reference sequence). This CDR3 region has 12 residues. The CDR3 DNA follows: TGTGCCAGCACCCCCGACGGTGAAAAACTGTTTTTT. Its protein is CASTPDGEKLFF.

The chain combines TRBV18 with TRBJ2-3; possible D gene TRBD2, 5 bases. Germline V CDR1 and CDR2: KGHSH, LQKENI. The germline V and J ends were trimmed by 2 bases and 6 bases, with 12 bases remaining between them. The CDR3 extends over 14 amino acids. The CDR3 sequence: CASSPSVSGDTQYF. Here the CDR3 DNA reads TGTGCCAGCTCACCAAGTGTCTCGGGGGATACGCAGTATTTT.

The chain has TRBV5-4 and TRBJ2-5, with D possibly being TRBD2 (7 bases). The CDR3 extends over 16 amino acids. The germline CDR1 and CDR2 sequences are SGHNT and YYREEE (reference sequence). Trimming left V 0 bases short and J 3 bases short, with 15 bases between. This CDR3 reads CASSLGGASGEETQYF. The CDR3 DNA is TGTGCCAGCAGCTTGGGGGGGGCCAGCGGGGAAGAGACCCAGTACTTC.

The gene calls are TRBV5-1 and TRBJ2-7; possibly TRBD2 for D (5 bases). Germline CDR1 is SGHRS and CDR2 is YFSETQ. This CDR3 comprises 15 residues. Trimming removed 1 base from V and 3 bases from J, with 14 bases in between. The CDR3 is CASSLFSDGVYEQYF. DNA of the CDR3: TGCGCCAGCAGCTTGTTTAGCGACGGTGTCTACGAGCAGTACTTC.

This chain connects TRBV19 to TRBJ1-1, with 8 bases identical to TRBD1. Trimming removed 5 bases from V and 2 bases from J; junction bases left unmatched: 4. The length of the CDR3 is 14 residues. Germline V gene lookup returns CDR1 LNHDA and CDR2 SQIVND (reference sequence). Written as DNA, the CDR3 is TGTGCCAGTAGTTCCAGGGGGCTAAACACTGAAGCTTTCTTT. Its protein product is CASSSRGLNTEAFF.

The chain combines TRBV18 with TRBJ2-1; 10 nucleotides align to TRBD1. Germline trimming cut 3 bases from V and 2 bases from J; bases unmatched to any gene: 1. From germline, CDR1 is KGHSH and CDR2 LQKENI. The CDR3 is 15 residues long. The CDR3 is CASSPGQGAYNEQFF. In nucleotides, the CDR3 is TGTGCCAGCTCACCCGGACAGGGGGCCTACAATGAGCAGTTCTTC.

This clone came up once. The V and J genes are TRBV25-1 and TRBJ1-2, with D unclear. This CDR3 comprises 13 residues. Germline CDR1 reads MGHDK; CDR2 reads SYGVNS. V lost 5 bases and J 3 bases, leaving 10 bases between the germline ends. This CDR3 is CASSKSSDYGYTF. DNA for the CDR3: TGTGCCAGCAGTAAGAGTTCGGACTATGGCTACACCTTC.

The CDR3 sequence is CASSLGPGSGGTDTQYF. CDR3 DNA sequence: TGTGCCAGCAGCTTAGGTCCGGGTAGCGGGGGCACAGATACGCAGTATTTT. The V and J genes are TRBV7-2 and TRBJ2-3, with 8 nucleotides matching TRBD2. With 1 base clipped from V and 1 base from J, the junction kept 7 bases outside the gene matches. Germline loops: CDR1 SGHTA, CDR2 FQGNSA. This CDR3 is built from 17 residues.

The rearrangement joins TRBV19 to TRBJ2-1; D gene ambiguous. V lost 1 base and J lost 6, with 7 bases in between. Germline assignment: CDR1 LNHDA and CDR2 SQIVND (reference sequence). This CDR3 has 13 amino acids. CDR3 nucleotides: TGTGCCAGTAGTATAGTAATGGGCAATGAGCAGTTCTTC. The encoded protein is CASSIVMGNEQFF.

V gene TRBV4-3 combines with J gene TRBJ2-3; D unresolved. Germline V gives CDR1 LGHNA, CDR2 YSLEER. V lost 0 bases to trimming and J lost 2 bases, with 9 bases between them. This CDR3 has 15 residues. The CDR3 DNA reads TGCGCCAGCAGCCAAGATAGCCGCATCACAGATACGCAGTATTTT. Its protein is CASSQDSRITDTQYF.

The V gene is TRBV11-2, the J gene TRBJ2-7, with D hard to call. This CDR3 is built from 12 residues. V gave up 1 base and J gave up 5 bases, with 6 bases separating them. Germline V gives CDR1 SGHAT, CDR2 FQNNGV. The CDR3 DNA follows: TGTGCCAGCAGCTTAGTTGGGCACGAGCAGTACTTC. Protein product: CASSLVGHEQYF.